This T cell receptor (beta chain) was profiled in a study of long-term antiretroviral therapy in people with HIV. The authors ran the immunoSEQ assay, v3.0, at survey level. TCRdb's table, derived via immunoSEQ multiplex PCR, lists solely in-frame clones and lacks some. Of about 33,000 clones listed, 95% to 97% are singletons. Germline V lookup: CDR1 SGDLS, CDR2 YYNGEE. V lost 0 bases and J lost 1, with 5 bases in between. The CDR3 extends over 13 amino acids. The source was unsorted PBMCs, collected approximately 6.6 years after starting antiretroviral therapy. The genes are TRBV9 and TRBJ2-7; no clear D gene. The TCR comes from a man in his thirties or forties with HIV. The CDR3 here is CASSVVPSYEQYF. The CDR3 region has the DNA TGTGCCAGCAGCGTAGTCCCTTCCTACGAGCAGTACTTC.